The clone carrying this T cell receptor beta chain showed up just a few times. What it recognizes is unknown. TCRdb keeps only in-frame clones here, not all; method: immunoSEQ multiplex PCR. This sample has about 110,000 clones, with roughly 87% found just once. The source of the sample is a study of T cell responses to AZD1222 COVID-19 vaccine. Findings and caveats of the study: None of the repertoires were sampled until the peak T cell response had passed. Reports say nearly half of spike-specific TCRs go after unmutated variant regions.

There are 14 residues in the CDR3. CDR1 is MNHEY, CDR2 SVGAGI, per germline. Deletions cut 2 bases from V and 2 bases from J, with 9 bases between. This sample comprised peripheral blood, obtained on day 0 of AZD1222 vaccination. This TCR came from an adult in good health. The rearrangement uses TRBV6-5 and TRBJ1-2, with TRBD1 as a possible D gene (6 bases). This CDR3 is CASSYRGTNYGYTF. The CDR3 DNA sequence: TGTGCCAGCAGTTACAGGGGGACAAACTATGGCTACACCTTC.